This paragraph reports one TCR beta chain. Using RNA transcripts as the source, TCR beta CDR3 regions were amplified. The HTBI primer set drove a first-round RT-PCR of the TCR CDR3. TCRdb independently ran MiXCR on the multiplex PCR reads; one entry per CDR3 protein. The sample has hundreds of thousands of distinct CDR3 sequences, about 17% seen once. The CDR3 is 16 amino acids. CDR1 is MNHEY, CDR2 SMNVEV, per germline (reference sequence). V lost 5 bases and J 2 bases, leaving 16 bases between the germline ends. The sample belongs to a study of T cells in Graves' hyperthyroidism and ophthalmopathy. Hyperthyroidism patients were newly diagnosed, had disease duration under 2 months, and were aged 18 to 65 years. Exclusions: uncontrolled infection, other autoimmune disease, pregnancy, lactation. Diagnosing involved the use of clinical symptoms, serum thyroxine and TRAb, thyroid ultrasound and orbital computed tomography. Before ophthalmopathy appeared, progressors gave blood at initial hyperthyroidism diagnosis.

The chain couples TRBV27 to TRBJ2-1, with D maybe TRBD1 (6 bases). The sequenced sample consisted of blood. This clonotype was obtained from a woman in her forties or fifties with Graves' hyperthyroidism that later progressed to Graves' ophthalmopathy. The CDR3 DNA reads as TGTGCCAGCAGTCCCTCGGCCCAGGGGCCCTACAATGAGCAGTTCTTC. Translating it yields CASSPSAQGPYNEQFF.